This record concerns one T cell receptor beta chain sequence. What it binds is unknown. This record comes from a study of OX40 agonist ivuxolimab in advanced cancers. Across the whole study: Partial responses were recorded for three patients, including one with hepatocellular carcinoma and two with cutaneous melanoma. The study, taken as a whole, reports: Averaged across samples, CD8+ T cells carried more expanded clones than CD4+ did. It was not determined which antigens were specifically recognized by the peripheral T cells that had undergone clonal expansion.

Method: immunoSEQ multiplex PCR; TCRdb's copy keeps in-frame clones and lacks some. There are over 60,000 clones in the sample; around 93% occur only once, and around 1.7% lies in the top ten. Germline loops: CDR1 LNHNV, CDR2 YYDKDF (reference sequence). V was shortened by 0 bases and J by 4 bases, with 12 bases between the two germline ends. The CDR3 is made up of 15 amino acids. The receptor's source is an adult with an advanced solid tumor such as melanoma, head and neck, liver or kidney cancer. The chain couples TRBV15 to TRBJ1-2, with D perhaps TRBD1 (5 bases). The material sequenced was CD4+ or CD8+ T cells sorted from blood, taken in a trial of the OX40 agonist ivuxolimab. The CDR3 region has the DNA TGTGCCACCAGCAGAGATCTAGGGGATAGCTATGGCTACACCTTC. Amino acid sequence: CATSRDLGDSYGYTF.